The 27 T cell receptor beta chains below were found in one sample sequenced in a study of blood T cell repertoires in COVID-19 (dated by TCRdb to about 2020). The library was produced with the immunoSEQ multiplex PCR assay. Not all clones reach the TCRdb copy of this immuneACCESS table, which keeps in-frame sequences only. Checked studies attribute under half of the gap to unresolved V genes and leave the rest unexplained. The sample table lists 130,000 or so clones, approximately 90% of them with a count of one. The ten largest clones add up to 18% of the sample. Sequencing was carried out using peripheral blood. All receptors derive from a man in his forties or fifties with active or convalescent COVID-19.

CDR3 coding DNA: TGTGCCAGCAGTTTATCGGGACAGATCACCGGGGAGCTGTTTTTT. It encodes CASSLSGQITGELFF. This sequence joins TRBV27 and TRBJ2-2, with 7 bases fitting TRBD1. The V gene end was trimmed by 0 bases and the J gene end by 4 bases; junction bases not matched to a gene: 2. In germline, CDR1 is MNHEY, CDR2 SMNVEV (reference sequence). The CDR3 has 15 residues.

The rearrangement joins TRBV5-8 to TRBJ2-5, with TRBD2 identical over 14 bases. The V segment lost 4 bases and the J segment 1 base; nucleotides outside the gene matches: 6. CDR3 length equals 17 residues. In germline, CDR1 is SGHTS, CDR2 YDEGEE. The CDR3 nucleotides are TGTGCCAGCAGCCAGGGACTAGCGGGGGCCCCCCAAGAGACCCAGTACTTC. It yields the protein CASSQGLAGAPQETQYF.

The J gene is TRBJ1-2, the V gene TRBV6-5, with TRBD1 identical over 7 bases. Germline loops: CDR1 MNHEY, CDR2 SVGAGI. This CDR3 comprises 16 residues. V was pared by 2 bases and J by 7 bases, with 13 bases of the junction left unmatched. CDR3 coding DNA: TGTGCCAGCAGTTACCTTGGGGAGCCAGGGGGTATTGGCTACACCTTC. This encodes CASSYLGEPGGIGYTF.

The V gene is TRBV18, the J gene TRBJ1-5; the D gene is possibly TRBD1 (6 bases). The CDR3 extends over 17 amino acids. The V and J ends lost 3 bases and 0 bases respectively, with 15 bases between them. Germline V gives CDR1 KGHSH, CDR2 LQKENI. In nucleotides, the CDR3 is TGTGCCAGCTCACCCAACGGACAGCTTTATAGCAATCAGCCCCAGCATTTT. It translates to CASSPNGQLYSNQPQHF.

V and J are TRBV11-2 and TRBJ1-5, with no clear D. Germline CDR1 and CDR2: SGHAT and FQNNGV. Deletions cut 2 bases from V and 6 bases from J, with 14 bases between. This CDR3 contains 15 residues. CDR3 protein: CASSLSRQVGQPQHF. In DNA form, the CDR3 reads TGTGCCAGCAGCTTATCTCGACAAGTCGGTCAGCCCCAGCATTTT.

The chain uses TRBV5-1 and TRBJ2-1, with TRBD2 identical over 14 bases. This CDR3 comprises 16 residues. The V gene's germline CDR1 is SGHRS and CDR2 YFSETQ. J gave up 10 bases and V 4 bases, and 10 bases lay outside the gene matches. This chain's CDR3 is CASSGLPGLAGEEQFF. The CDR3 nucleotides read TGCGCCAGCAGCGGGCTACCGGGACTAGCGGGAGAGGAGCAGTTCTTC. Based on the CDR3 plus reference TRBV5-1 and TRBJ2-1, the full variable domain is KAGVTQTPRYLIKTRGQQVTLSCSPISGHRSVSWYQQTPGQGLQFLFEYFSETQRNKGNFPGRFSGRQFSNSRSEMNVSTLELGDSALYLCASSGLPGLAGEEQFFGPGTRLTVL.

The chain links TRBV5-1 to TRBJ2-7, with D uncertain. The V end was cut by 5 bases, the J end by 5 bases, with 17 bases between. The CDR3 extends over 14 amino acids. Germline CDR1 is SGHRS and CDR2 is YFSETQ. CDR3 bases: TGCGCCAGCAGTATTGGGCTATTCACTGACGAGCAGTACTTC. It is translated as CASSIGLFTDEQYF.

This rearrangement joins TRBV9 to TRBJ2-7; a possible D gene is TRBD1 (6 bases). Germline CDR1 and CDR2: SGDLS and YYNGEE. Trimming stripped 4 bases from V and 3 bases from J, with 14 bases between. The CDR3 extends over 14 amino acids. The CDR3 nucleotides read TGTGCCAGCAGCCTCACACAGGGTGGCTACGAGCAGTACTTC. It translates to CASSLTQGGYEQYF.

The CDR3 coding sequence is TGTGCCAGCAGCCGAACTAGCGAACCCTACGAGCAGTACTTC. As protein: CASSRTSEPYEQYF. This chain connects TRBV28 to TRBJ2-7, with 7 bases that match TRBD2. The trim removed 6 bases at V and 2 bases at J, leaving 7 bases unmatched. Germline V gene lookup returns CDR1 MDHEN and CDR2 SYDVKM. This CDR3 region has 14 residues.

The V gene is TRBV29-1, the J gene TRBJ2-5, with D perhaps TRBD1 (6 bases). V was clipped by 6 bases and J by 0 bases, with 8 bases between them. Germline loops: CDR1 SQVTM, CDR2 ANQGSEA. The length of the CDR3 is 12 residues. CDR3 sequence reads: CSVRTDQETQYF. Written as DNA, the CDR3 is TGCAGCGTACGGACAGACCAAGAGACCCAGTACTTC.

In nucleotides, the CDR3 is TGTGCCAGCAGCGCCCACGGGGGGCGGGGCACAGATACGCAGTATTTT. It translates to CASSAHGGRGTDTQYF. This rearrangement joins TRBV11-2 to TRBJ2-3; D is perhaps TRBD2 (7 bases). Trimming pared 5 bases from V and 1 base from J, leaving 16 bases between. The CDR3 contains 16 residues. Germline V lookup: CDR1 SGHAT, CDR2 FQNNGV.

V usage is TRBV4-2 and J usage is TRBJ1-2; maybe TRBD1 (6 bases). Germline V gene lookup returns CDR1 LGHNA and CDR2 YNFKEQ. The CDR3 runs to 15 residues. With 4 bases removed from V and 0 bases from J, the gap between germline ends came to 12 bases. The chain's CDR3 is CASSPRTEANYGYTF. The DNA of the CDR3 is TGTGCCAGCAGCCCACGGACAGAAGCTAACTATGGCTACACCTTC.

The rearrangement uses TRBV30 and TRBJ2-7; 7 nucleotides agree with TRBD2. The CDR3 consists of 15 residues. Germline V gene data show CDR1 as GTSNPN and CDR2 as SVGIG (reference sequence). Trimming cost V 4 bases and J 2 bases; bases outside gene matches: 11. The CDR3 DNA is TGTGCCTGGACCCACCCGGGGGGAAGCACCTACGAGCAGTACTTC. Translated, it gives CAWTHPGGSTYEQYF.

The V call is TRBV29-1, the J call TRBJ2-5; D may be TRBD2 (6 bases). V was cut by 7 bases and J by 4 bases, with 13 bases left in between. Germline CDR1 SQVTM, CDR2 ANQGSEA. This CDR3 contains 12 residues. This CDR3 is CSGALGGETQYF. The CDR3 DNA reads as TGCAGCGGCGCACTGGGGGGAGAGACCCAGTACTTC.

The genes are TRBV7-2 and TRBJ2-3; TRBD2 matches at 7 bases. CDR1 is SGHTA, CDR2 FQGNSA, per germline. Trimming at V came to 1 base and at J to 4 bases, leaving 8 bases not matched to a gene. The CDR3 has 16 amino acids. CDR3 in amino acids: CASSLGSGGLADTQYF. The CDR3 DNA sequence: TGTGCCAGCAGCTTAGGGTCGGGGGGACTCGCAGATACGCAGTATTTT.

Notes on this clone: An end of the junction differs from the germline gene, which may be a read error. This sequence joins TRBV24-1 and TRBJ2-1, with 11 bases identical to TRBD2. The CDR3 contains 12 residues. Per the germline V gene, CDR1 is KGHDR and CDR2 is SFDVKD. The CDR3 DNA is TGTGCCACCAGTGAGTTAGCGGGAGGGAGAGTCTTC. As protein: CATSELAGGRVF.

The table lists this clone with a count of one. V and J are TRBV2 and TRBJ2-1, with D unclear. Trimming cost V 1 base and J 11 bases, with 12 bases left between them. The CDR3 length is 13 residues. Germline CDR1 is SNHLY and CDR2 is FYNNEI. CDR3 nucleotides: TGTGCCAGCAGTGAAGAAAACTTGACAAAGCAGTTCTTC. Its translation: CASSEENLTKQFF.

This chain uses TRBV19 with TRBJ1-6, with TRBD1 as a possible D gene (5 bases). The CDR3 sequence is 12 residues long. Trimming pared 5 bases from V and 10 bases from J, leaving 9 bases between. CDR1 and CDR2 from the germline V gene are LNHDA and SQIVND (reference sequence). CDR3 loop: CASSHGGSPLHF. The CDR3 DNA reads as TGTGCCAGTAGTCATGGGGGGTCACCCCTCCACTTT.

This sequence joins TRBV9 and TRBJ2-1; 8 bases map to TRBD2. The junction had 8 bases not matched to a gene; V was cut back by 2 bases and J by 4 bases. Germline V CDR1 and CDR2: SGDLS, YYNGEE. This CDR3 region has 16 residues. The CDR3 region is CASSVSSGGEYNEQFF. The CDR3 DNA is TGTGCCAGCAGCGTCTCCTCGGGGGGGGAGTACAATGAGCAGTTCTTC.

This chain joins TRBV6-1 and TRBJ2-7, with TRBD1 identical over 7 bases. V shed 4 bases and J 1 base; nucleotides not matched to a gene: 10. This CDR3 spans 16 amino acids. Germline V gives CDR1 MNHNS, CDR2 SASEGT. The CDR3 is CASSANPQGVSYEQYF. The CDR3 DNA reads TGTGCCAGCAGTGCAAACCCGCAGGGGGTTTCCTACGAGCAGTACTTC.

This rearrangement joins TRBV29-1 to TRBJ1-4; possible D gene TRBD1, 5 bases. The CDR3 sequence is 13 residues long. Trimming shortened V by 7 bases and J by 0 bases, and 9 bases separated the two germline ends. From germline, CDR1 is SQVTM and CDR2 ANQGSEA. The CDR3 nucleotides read TGCAGCGCCGCGGACACAACTAATGAAAAACTGTTTTTT. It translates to CSAADTTNEKLFF.

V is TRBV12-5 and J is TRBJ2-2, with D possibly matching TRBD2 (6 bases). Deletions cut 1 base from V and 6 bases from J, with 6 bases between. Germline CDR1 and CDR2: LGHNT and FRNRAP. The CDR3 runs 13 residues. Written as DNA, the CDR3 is TGTGCTAGTGGTTTGGGACTAGCCGGGGAGCTGTTTTTT. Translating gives CASGLGLAGELFF.

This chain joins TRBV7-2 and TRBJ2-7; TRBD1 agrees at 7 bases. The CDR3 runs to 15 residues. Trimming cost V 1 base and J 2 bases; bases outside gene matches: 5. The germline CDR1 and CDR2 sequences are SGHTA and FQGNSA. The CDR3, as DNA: TGTGCCAGCAGCTTAGTAATAGGGACAGCCTACGAGCAGTACTTC. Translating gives CASSLVIGTAYEQYF.

CDR3 sequence: CASAGQGYDEQYF. In DNA form, the CDR3 reads TGTGCCAGCGCGGGACAGGGGTACGACGAGCAGTACTTC. The chain combines TRBV18 with TRBJ2-7; TRBD1 agrees at 10 bases. Trimming at V came to 8 bases and at J to 5 bases, leaving 6 bases not matched to a gene. CDR1 KGHSH and CDR2 LQKENI come from the germline V gene. The CDR3 runs to 13 residues.

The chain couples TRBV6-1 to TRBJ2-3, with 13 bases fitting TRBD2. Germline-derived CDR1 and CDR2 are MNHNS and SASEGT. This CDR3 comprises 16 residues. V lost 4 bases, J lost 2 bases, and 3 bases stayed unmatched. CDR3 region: CASSVGLAGDTDTQYF. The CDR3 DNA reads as TGTGCCAGCAGTGTCGGACTAGCGGGGGACACAGATACGCAGTATTTT.

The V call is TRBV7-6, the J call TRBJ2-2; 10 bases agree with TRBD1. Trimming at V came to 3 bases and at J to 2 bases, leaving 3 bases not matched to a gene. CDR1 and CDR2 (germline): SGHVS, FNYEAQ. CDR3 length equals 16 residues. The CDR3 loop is CASSLGQGRNTGELFF. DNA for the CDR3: TGTGCCAGCAGCTTGGGACAGGGGAGAAACACCGGGGAGCTGTTTTTT. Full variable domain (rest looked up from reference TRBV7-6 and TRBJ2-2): GAGVSQSPRYKVTKRGQDVALRCDPISGHVSLYWYRQALGQGPEFLTYFNYEAQQDKSGLPNDRFSAERPEGSISTLTIQRTEQRDSAMYRCASSLGQGRNTGELFFGEGSRLTVL.

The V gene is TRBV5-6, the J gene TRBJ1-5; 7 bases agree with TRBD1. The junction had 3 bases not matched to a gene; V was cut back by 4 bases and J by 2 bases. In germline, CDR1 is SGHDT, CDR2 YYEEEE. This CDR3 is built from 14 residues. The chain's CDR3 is CASSIGTGNQPQHF. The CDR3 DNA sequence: TGTGCCAGCAGCATAGGGACAGGCAATCAGCCCCAGCATTTT.